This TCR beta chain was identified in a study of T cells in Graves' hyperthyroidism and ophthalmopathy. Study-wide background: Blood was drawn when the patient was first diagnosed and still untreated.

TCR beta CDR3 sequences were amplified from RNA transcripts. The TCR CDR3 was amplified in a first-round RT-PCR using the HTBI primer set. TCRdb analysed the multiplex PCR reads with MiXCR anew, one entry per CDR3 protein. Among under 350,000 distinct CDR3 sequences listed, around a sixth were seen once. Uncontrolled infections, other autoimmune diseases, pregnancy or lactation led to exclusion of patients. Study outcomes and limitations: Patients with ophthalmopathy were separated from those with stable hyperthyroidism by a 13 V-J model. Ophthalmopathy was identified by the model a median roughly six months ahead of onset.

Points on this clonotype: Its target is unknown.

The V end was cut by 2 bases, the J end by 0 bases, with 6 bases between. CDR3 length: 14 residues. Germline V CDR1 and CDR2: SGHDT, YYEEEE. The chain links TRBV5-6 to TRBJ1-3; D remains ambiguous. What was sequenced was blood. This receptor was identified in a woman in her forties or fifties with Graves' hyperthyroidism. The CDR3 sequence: CASSFWGSGNTIYF. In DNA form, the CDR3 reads TGTGCCAGCAGCTTTTGGGGCTCTGGAAACACCATATATTTT.